This TCR beta chain was recovered during a study of Ad26.COV2.S vaccination and SARS-CoV-2 variants. On the study more broadly: Ad26.COV2.S arm of COV1001 included the donor. The study gave Ad26.COV2.S intramuscularly, once or twice 56 days apart.

The CDR3 has 14 residues. The junction had 10 bases not matched to a gene; V was cut back by 8 bases and J by 8 bases. The germline V gene encodes CDR1 ENHRY and CDR2 SYGVKD. Treatment noted: around 19 received Ad26.COV2.S at low or high dose, single or two shots; five or six received placebo; per-sample allocation not given. It was on day 63 after the first vaccine or placebo injection that samples were taken. An 18-55-year-old adult in Boston served as donor. Repertoires were generated with immunoSEQ multiplex PCR, while TCRdb's copy carries only in-frame clones and drops some. This sample has about 680,000 clones; roughly nine tenths occur once, and the top ten carry over 1.3%. Whole-study findings and limits: The breadth of spike-specific CD8+ and CD4+ T cell responses after vaccination was reportedly substantial.

On this clone: Its antigen is currently unknown.

The receptor was isolated from a person between 18 and 60 years old who received the Ad26.COV2.S COVID-19 vaccine or a placebo. V and J are TRBV10-3 and TRBJ2-1; 9 bases map to TRBD2. This sample comprised peripheral blood, obtained in a trial of Ad26.COV2.S vaccine versus placebo. The CDR3 loop reads CAIRRREGDDEQFF. The CDR3 DNA sequence: TGTGCCATCCGAAGGCGGGAGGGCGATGATGAGCAGTTCTTC.